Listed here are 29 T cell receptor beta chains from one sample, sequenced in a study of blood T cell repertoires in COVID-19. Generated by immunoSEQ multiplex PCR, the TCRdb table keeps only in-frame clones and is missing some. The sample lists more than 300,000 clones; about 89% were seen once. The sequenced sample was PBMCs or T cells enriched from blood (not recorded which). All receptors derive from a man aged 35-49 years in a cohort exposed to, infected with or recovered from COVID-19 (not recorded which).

The CDR3 is CSVGRNRFSGNTEAFF. In nucleotides, the CDR3 is TGCAGCGTTGGGAGGAATAGGTTTTCAGGGAACACTGAAGCTTTCTTT. This chain uses TRBV29-1 with TRBJ1-1; no reliable D call. There are 16 residues in the CDR3. V was pared by 4 bases and J by 1 base, with 19 bases between. From germline, CDR1 is SQVTM and CDR2 ANQGSEA.

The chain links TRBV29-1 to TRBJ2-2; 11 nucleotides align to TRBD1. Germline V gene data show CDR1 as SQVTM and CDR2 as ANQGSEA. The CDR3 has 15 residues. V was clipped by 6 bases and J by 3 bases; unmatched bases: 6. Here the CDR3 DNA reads TGCAGCGTGGGCGGACAGGGGGCATACACCGGGGAGCTGTTTTTT. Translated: CSVGGQGAYTGELFF.

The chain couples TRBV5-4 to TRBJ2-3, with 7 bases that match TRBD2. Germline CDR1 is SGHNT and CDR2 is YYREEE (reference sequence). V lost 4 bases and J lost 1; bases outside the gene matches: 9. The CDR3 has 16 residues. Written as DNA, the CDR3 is TGTGCCAGCAGCCTGGGGGGGGAAAGAGGCACAGATACGCAGTATTTT. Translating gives CASSLGGERGTDTQYF.

The CDR3 loop reads CASSPMTMENTGELFF. CDR3 in DNA: TGTGCCAGCTCACCCATGACAATGGAAAACACCGGGGAGCTGTTTTTT. The chain combines TRBV18 with TRBJ2-2, with D hard to call. The CDR3 is 16 amino acids. Germline CDR1 is KGHSH and CDR2 is LQKENI. Deletions cut 3 bases from V and 2 bases from J, with 13 bases between.

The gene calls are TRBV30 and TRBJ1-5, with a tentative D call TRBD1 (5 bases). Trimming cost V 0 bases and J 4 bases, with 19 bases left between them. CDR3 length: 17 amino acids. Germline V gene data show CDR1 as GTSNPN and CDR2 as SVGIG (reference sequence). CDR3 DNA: TGTGCCTGGAGTGTAATTCAGGGCTCCCCGCTAAATCAGCCCCAGCATTTT. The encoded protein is CAWSVIQGSPLNQPQHF.

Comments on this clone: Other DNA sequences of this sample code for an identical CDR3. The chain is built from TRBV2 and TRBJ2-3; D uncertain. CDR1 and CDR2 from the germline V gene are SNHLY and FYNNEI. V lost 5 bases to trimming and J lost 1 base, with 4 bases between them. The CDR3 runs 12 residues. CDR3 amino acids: CASSLRTDTQYF. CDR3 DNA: TGTGCCAGCAGTCTCCGCACAGATACGCAGTATTTT. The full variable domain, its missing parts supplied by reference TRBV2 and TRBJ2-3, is EPEVTQTPSHQVTQMGQEVILRCVPISNHLYFYWYRQILGQKVEFLVSFYNNEISEKSEIFDDQFSVERPDGSNFTLKIRSTKLEDSAMYFCASSLRTDTQYFGPGTRLTVL.

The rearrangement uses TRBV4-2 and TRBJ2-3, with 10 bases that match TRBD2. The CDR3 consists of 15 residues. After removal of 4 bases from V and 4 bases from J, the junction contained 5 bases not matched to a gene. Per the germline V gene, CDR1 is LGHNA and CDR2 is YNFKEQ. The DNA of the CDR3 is TGTGCCAGCAGCCTCGTAGCGGGAGGTCCAGATACGCAGTATTTT. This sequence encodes CASSLVAGGPDTQYF.

In DNA form, the CDR3 reads TGTGCCAGCAGAAAAATAGCGGGAGTAGGGACCCAGTACTTC. Encoded protein: CASRKIAGVGTQYF. This chain connects TRBV28 to TRBJ2-5; 9 nucleotides match TRBD2. Germline V gives CDR1 MDHEN, CDR2 SYDVKM. V dropped 6 bases and J dropped 7; count of bases not matched to a gene: 9. This CDR3 has 14 residues.

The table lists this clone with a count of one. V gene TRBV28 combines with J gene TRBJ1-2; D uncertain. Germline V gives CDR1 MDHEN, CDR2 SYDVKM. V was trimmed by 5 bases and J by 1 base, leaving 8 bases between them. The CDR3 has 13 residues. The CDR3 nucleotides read TGTGCCAGCAGTACCAGGAATAACTATGGCTACACCTTC. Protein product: CASSTRNNYGYTF.

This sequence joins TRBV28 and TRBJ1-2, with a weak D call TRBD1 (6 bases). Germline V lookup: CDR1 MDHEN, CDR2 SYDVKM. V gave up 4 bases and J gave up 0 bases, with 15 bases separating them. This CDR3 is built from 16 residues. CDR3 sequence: CASSSRKQGSNYGYTF. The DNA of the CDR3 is TGTGCCAGCAGTTCCCGTAAACAGGGATCTAACTATGGCTACACCTTC.

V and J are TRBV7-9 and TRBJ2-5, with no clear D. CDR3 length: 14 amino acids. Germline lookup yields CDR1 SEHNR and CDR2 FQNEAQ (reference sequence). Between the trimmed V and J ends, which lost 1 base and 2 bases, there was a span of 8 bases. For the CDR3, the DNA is TGTGCCAGCAGCTTAGAAATAATGCAAGAGACCCAGTACTTC. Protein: CASSLEIMQETQYF.

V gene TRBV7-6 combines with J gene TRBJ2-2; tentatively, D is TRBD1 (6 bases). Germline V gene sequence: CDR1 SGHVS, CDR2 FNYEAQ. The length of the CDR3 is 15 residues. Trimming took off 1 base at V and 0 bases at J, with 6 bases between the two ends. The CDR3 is CASSLGTANTGELFF. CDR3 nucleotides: TGTGCCAGCAGCTTAGGGACAGCGAACACCGGGGAGCTGTTTTTT.

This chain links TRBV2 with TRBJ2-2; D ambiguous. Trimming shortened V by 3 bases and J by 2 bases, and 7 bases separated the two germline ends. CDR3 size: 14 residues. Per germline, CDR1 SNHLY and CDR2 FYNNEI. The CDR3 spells CASSDPLNTGELFF. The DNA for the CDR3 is TGTGCCAGCAGTGATCCCCTCAACACCGGGGAGCTGTTTTTT.

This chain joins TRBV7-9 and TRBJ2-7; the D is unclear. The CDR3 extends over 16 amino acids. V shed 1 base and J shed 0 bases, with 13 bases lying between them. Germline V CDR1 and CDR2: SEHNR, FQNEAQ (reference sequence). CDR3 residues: CASSLVPAGYSYEQYF. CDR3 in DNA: TGTGCCAGCAGCTTAGTCCCGGCAGGCTACTCCTACGAGCAGTACTTC.

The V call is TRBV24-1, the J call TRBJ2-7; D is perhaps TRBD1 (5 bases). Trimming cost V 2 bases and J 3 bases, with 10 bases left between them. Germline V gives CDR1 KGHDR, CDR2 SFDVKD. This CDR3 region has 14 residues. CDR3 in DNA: TGTGCCACCAGTGATTCGGACATTCACTACGAGCAGTACTTC. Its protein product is CATSDSDIHYEQYF.

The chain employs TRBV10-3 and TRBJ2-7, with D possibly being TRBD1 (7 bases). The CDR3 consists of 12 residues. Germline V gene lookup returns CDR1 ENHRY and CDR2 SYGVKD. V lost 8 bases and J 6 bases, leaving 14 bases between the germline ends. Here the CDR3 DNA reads TGTGCCATCCGGGGGACAGCCGGCGAGCAGTACTTC. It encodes CAIRGTAGEQYF.

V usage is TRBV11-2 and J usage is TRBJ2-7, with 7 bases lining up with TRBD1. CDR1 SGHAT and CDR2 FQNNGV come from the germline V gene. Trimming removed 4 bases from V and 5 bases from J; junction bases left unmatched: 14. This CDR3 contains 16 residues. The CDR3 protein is CASSSTRQGKRDEQYF. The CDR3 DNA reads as TGTGCCAGCAGCTCCACCCGACAGGGAAAGAGGGACGAGCAGTACTTC.

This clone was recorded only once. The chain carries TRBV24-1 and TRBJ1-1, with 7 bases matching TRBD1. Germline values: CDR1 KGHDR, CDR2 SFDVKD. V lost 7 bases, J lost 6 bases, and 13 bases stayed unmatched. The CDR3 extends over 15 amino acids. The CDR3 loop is CATRSGGGENAEAFF. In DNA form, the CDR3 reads TGTGCCACCAGAAGTGGAGGGGGCGAAAACGCTGAAGCTTTCTTT.

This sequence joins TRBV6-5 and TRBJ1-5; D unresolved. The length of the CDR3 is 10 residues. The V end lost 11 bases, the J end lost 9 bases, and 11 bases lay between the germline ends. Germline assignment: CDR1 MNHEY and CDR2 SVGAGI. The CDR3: CAGGSGPQHF. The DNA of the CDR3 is TGTGCCGGCGGGTCGGGGCCCCAGCATTTT.

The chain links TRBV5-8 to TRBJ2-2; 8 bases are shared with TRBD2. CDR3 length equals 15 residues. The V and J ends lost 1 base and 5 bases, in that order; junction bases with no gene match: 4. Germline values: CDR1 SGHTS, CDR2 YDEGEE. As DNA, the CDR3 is TGTGCCAGCAGCTTGTACAGCGGGAGTACCGGGGAGCTGTTTTTT. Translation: CASSLYSGSTGELFF. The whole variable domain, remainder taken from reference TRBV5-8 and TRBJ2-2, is EAGVTQSPTHLIKTRGQQATLRCSPISGHTSVYWYQQALGLGLQFLLWYDEGEERNRGNFPPRFSGRQFPNYSSELNVNALELEDSALYLCASSLYSGSTGELFFGEGSRLTVL.

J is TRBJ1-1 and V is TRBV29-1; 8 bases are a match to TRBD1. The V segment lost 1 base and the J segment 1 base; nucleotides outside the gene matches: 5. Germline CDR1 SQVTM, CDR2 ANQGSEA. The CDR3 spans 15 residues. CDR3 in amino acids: CSVEGPGTGNTEAFF. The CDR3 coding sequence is TGCAGCGTTGAAGGACCAGGGACAGGGAACACTGAAGCTTTCTTT.

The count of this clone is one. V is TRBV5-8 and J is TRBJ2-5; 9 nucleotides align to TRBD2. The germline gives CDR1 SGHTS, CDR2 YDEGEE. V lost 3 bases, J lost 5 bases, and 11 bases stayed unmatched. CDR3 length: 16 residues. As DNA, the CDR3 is TGTGCCAGCAGCTGGTTGCGGGAGGGCCTTTGGGAGACCCAGTACTTC. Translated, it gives CASSWLREGLWETQYF.

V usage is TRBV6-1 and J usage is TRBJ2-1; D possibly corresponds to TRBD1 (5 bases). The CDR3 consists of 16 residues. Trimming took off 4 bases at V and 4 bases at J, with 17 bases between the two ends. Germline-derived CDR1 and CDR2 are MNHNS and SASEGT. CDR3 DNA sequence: TGTGCCAGCAGTGCAGGGATCCCCCTCTGGTACAATGAGCAGTTCTTC. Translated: CASSAGIPLWYNEQFF.

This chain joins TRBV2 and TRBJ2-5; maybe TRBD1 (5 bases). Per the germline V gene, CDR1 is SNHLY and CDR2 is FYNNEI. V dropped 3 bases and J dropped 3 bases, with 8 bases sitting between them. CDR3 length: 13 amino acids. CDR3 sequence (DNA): TGTGCCAGCAGTGACGACAGAGAAGAGACCCAGTACTTC. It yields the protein CASSDDREETQYF.

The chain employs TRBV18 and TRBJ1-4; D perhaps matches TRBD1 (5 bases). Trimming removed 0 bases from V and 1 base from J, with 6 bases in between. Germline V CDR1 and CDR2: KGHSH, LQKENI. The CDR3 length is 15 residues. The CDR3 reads CASSPPGGTNEKLFF. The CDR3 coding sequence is TGTGCCAGCTCACCACCCGGGGGAACTAATGAAAAACTGTTTTTT.

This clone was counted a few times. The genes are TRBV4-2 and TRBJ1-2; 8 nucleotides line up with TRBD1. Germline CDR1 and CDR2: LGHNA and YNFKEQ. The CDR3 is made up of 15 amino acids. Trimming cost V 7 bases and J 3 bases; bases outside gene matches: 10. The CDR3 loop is CASNLGTGGDYGYTF. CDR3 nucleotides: TGTGCCAGCAACCTAGGGACAGGCGGTGACTATGGCTACACCTTC.

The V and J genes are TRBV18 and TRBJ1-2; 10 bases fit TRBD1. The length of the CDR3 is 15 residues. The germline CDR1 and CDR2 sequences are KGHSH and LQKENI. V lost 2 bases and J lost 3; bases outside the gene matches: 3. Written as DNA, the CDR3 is TGTGCCAGCTCACCAAACGGACAGGGGGACTATGGCTACACCTTC. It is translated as CASSPNGQGDYGYTF.

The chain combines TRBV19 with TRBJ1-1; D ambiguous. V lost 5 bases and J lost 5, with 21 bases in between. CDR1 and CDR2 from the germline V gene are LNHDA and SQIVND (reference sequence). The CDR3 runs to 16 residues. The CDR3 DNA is TGTGCCAGTAGTCTAGCCCCGACGGGAAGGATGACTGAAGCTTTCTTT. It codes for CASSLAPTGRMTEAFF.

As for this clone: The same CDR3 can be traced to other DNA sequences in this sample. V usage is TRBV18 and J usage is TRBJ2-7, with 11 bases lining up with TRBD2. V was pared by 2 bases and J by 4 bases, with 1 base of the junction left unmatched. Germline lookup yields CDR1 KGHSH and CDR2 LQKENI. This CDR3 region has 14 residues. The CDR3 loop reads CASSPGTSGYEQYF. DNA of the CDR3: TGTGCCAGCTCACCAGGGACTAGCGGTTACGAGCAGTACTTC.